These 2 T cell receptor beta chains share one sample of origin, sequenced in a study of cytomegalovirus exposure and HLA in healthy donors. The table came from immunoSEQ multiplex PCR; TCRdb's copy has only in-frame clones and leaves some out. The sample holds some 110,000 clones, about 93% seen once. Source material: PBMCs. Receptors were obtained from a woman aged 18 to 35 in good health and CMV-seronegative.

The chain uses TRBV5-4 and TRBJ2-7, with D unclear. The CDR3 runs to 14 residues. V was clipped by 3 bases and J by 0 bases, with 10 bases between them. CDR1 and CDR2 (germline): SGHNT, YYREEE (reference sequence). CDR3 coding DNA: TGTGCCAGCAGCTCGCCGGAGAGCTCCTACGAGCAGTACTTC. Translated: CASSSPESSYEQYF.

Here the CDR3 reads CASRDRISGNTIYF. In DNA form, the CDR3 reads TGTGCCAGCAGGGACAGGATCTCTGGAAACACCATATATTTT. V and J are TRBV6-1 and TRBJ1-3, with 7 bases fitting TRBD1. This CDR3 region has 14 residues. CDR1 and CDR2 (germline): MNHNS, SASEGT. Trimming took 6 bases from V and 0 from J; bases not matched to a gene: 2.